Listed here are 19 T cell receptor beta chains from one sample, sequenced in a study of blood T cell repertoires in COVID-19. Clones were read by immunoSEQ multiplex PCR, and TCRdb kept only the in-frame ones, dropping some. The sample holds approximately 150,000 clones; more than 70% are singletons and the top ten take roughly 28%. Sequenced sample: peripheral blood. Receptors originate from a human donor in a cohort sampled during active COVID-19.

Here the CDR3 reads CASSFSAGGPLKTQYF. The CDR3 bases are TGTGCCAGCAGTTTTTCAGCGGGGGGGCCGTTGAAGACCCAGTACTTC. V and J are TRBV6-2 or TRBV6-3 and TRBJ2-5, with 10 bases fitting TRBD2. The CDR3 consists of 16 residues. The germline gives CDR1 MNHEY, CDR2 SVGEGT. With V trimmed by 4 bases and J by 6 bases, 11 bases remained unmatched.

V usage is TRBV7-2 and J usage is TRBJ2-7, with D hard to call. Trimming left V 4 bases short and J 0 bases short, with 4 bases between. From germline, CDR1 is SGHTA and CDR2 FQGNSA. The CDR3 runs 12 residues. CDR3 residues: CASSSSSYEQYF. The CDR3 region has the DNA TGTGCCAGCAGCTCTAGCTCCTACGAGCAGTACTTC.

The J gene is TRBJ1-1, the V gene TRBV7-7; D call uncertain. The V gene lost 5 bases and the J gene lost 0 bases, with 7 bases spanning the gap. CDR1 is SSHAT, CDR2 FNYEAQ, per germline (reference sequence). CDR3 length equals 13 residues. CDR3 protein: CASSHRVNTEAFF. The CDR3 DNA reads as TGTGCCAGCAGCCACAGAGTGAACACTGAAGCTTTCTTT.

The chain is built from TRBV20-1 and TRBJ2-3; D not resolved. The CDR3 runs to 11 residues. With 8 bases removed from V and 1 base from J, the gap between germline ends came to 7 bases. Germline loops: CDR1 DFQATT, CDR2 SNEGSKA (reference sequence). The CDR3: CSKRGTDTQYF. CDR3 DNA sequence: TGCAGTAAACGGGGCACAGATACGCAGTATTTT.

The rearrangement joins TRBV12-5 to TRBJ2-1; D possibly corresponds to TRBD2 (6 bases). Germline CDR1 and CDR2: LGHNT and FRNRAP. Trimming took 8 bases from V and 6 from J, leaving 14 bases between them. The CDR3 consists of 13 residues. This CDR3 reads CASLEGGTNEQFF. CDR3 DNA sequence: TGTGCTAGTTTAGAGGGAGGAACCAATGAGCAGTTCTTC.

V is TRBV7-9 and J is TRBJ2-1, with D maybe TRBD1 (5 bases). CDR3 length: 11 amino acids. V lost 8 bases to trimming and J lost 9 bases, with 11 bases between them. Looked up from germline, CDR1 is SEHNR and CDR2 is FQNEAQ (reference sequence). CDR3 protein: CASQQGSEQFF. For the CDR3, the DNA is TGTGCCAGCCAGCAGGGCAGTGAGCAGTTCTTC.

The gene calls are TRBV12-5 and TRBJ2-1, with D possibly being TRBD2 (5 bases). The CDR3 is 16 residues long. The V gene's germline CDR1 is LGHNT and CDR2 FRNRAP. V lost 2 bases, J lost 7 bases, and 18 bases lay in between. DNA of the CDR3: TGTGCTAGTGGTTTGCGCTATTGGGGAACGGGGAATGAGCAGTTCTTC. The encoded protein is CASGLRYWGTGNEQFF. Together with reference TRBV12-5 and TRBJ2-1, the CDR3 gives the full variable domain: DARVTQTPRHKVTEMGQEVTMRCQPILGHNTVFWYRQTMMQGLELLAYFRNRAPLDDSGMPKDRFSAEMPDATLATLKIQPSEPRDSAVYFCASGLRYWGTGNEQFFGPGTRLTVL.

The chain couples TRBV18 to TRBJ2-2; 11 nucleotides line up with TRBD1. CDR3 length: 16 amino acids. Germline V gene lookup returns CDR1 KGHSH and CDR2 LQKENI. V dropped 3 bases and J dropped 4; count of bases not matched to a gene: 4. The CDR3 here is CASSPTGTGGTGELFF. The CDR3 bases are TGTGCCAGCTCACCTACCGGGACAGGGGGCACCGGGGAGCTGTTTTTT.

This clone was counted once. The chain links TRBV20-1 to TRBJ1-6; D remains unclear. Looked up from germline, CDR1 is DFQATT and CDR2 is SNEGSKA (reference sequence). The CDR3 length is 14 residues. V lost 3 bases to trimming and J lost 4 bases, with 10 bases between them. The CDR3, as DNA: TGCAGTGCTAGTCCTGGGCAGTATAATTCACCCCTCCACTTT. Its protein product is CSASPGQYNSPLHF.

The rearrangement uses TRBV2 and TRBJ2-7; TRBD1 agrees at 10 bases. There are 15 residues in the CDR3. CDR1 and CDR2 from the germline V gene are SNHLY and FYNNEI. The junction had 4 bases not matched to a gene; V was cut back by 3 bases and J by 2 bases. CDR3 bases: TGTGCCAGCAGTGATAGGGACAGGGGAACCTACGAGCAGTACTTC. Translation gives CASSDRDRGTYEQYF.

This clone was seen just once. CDR3 in amino acids: CASSLQRGRILQASPLHF. The CDR3 DNA reads TGTGCCAGCTCACTTCAGAGGGGGCGCATCCTGCAAGCTTCACCCCTCCACTTT. This chain joins TRBV18 and TRBJ1-6; 7 positions agree with TRBD1. With V trimmed by 4 bases and J by 9 bases, 18 bases remained unmatched. Germline V CDR1 and CDR2: KGHSH, LQKENI. The CDR3 length is 18 residues.

This clone came up once. The chain links TRBV12-3 or TRBV12-4 to TRBJ2-1; D may be TRBD1 (5 bases). V gave up 5 bases and J gave up 7 bases, with 9 bases separating them. The CDR3 totals 12 residues. The CDR3 spells CASSSGQNEQFF. CDR3 nucleotides: TGTGCCAGCAGTAGTGGACAAAATGAGCAGTTCTTC.

In its sample, this clone was seen once. The CDR3 region has the DNA TGTGCCAGTAGGTCGGGGGGTGCGGAAAGGGAGACCCAGTACTTC. It translates to CASRSGGAERETQYF. The J gene is TRBJ2-5, the V gene TRBV19; TRBD2 aligns across 7 bases. The length of the CDR3 is 15 residues. The germline CDR1 and CDR2 sequences are LNHDA and SQIVND (reference sequence). With 6 bases clipped from V and 5 bases from J, the junction kept 12 bases outside the gene matches.

The V call is TRBV2, the J call TRBJ1-2; D perhaps matches TRBD1 (6 bases). The V end lost 4 bases, the J end lost 7 bases, and 13 bases lay between the germline ends. The CDR3 spans 13 residues. Germline lookup yields CDR1 SNHLY and CDR2 FYNNEI. The CDR3 protein is CASSGGGGVGYTF. The CDR3 DNA reads as TGTGCCAGCAGTGGGGGGGGCGGAGTTGGCTACACCTTC.

The rearrangement joins TRBV11-3 to TRBJ2-1; 8 nucleotides align to TRBD2. In germline, CDR1 is SGHNT, CDR2 YENEEA. The junction had 9 bases not matched to a gene; V was cut back by 2 bases and J by 9 bases. There are 15 residues in the CDR3. CDR3: CASSLNGIAGFEQFF. Written as DNA, the CDR3 is TGTGCCAGCAGCTTAAACGGGATAGCGGGGTTTGAGCAGTTCTTC.

The chain couples TRBV12-3 or TRBV12-4 to TRBJ2-5, with 7 nucleotides matching TRBD2. J was trimmed by 5 bases and V by 6 bases; bases with no gene match: 6. The CDR3 has 13 amino acids. CDR3 nucleotides: TGTGCCAGCAGAGGACTAGTAGAGGAGACCCAGTACTTC. This encodes CASRGLVEETQYF.

The J gene is TRBJ1-5, the V gene TRBV27; 9 bases are shared with TRBD1. Germline V gives CDR1 MNHEY, CDR2 SMNVEV (reference sequence). V was clipped by 8 bases and J by 5 bases; unmatched bases: 1. The CDR3 runs to 12 residues. The DNA of the CDR3 is TGTGCCAGCCGACAGGGGGATCAGCCCCAGCATTTT. It is translated as CASRQGDQPQHF.

CDR3 sequence reads: CASSPSTGSIQYF. The CDR3 DNA reads as TGTGCCAGCAGCCCCTCGACAGGTTCTATTCAGTACTTC. The chain employs TRBV7-2 and TRBJ2-4; the D gene is possibly TRBD1 (6 bases). The CDR3 length is 13 residues. Germline CDR1 reads SGHTA; CDR2 reads FQGNSA. V was shortened by 5 bases and J by 10 bases, with 15 bases between the two germline ends.

The chain uses TRBV5-5 and TRBJ1-1; possibly TRBD1 for D (5 bases). Germline V gives CDR1 SGHKS, CDR2 YYEKEE (reference sequence). The CDR3 runs to 13 residues. The V and J ends lost 1 base and 2 bases respectively, with 6 bases between them. Written as DNA, the CDR3 is TGTGCCAGCAGCTTGTGGACAAACACTGAAGCTTTCTTT. Amino acids: CASSLWTNTEAFF.